Each of the 10 T cell receptor beta chains below was sequenced from the same sample in a study of CD8+CD57+ T cells in acquired aplastic anemia. Researchers used genomic DNA as the template to profile TCR beta VDJ and CDR3. One entry per CDR3 protein results from TCRdb running MiXCR on the reads. Of approximately 32,000 distinct CDR3 sequences in the sample, more than 75% were seen once. The sequencing sample was made of sorted CD4+, CD8+, or CD8+CD57+ T cells (not recorded which) from PBMCs. The receptors stem from a human donor in good health, serving as a control.

This clonotype was picked up one time. The CDR3 sequence is CASSTGQGSSPLHF. CDR3 sequence (DNA): TGTGCCAGCAGCACGGGACAGGGATCTTCACCCCTCCACTTT. V usage is TRBV7-2 and J usage is TRBJ1-6; TRBD1 matches 9 bases. This CDR3 is 14 amino acids long. The junction had 5 bases not matched to a gene; V was cut back by 5 bases and J by 9 bases. Per the germline V gene, CDR1 is SGHTA and CDR2 is FQGNSA.

There are a few counts of this clonotype. The chain has TRBV20-1 and TRBJ2-3; 8 nucleotides match TRBD1. In germline, CDR1 is DFQATT, CDR2 SNEGSKA (reference sequence). This CDR3 has 13 amino acids. With V trimmed by 3 bases and J by 1 base, 0 bases remained unmatched. This CDR3 is CSARTGGTDTQYF. The CDR3 DNA sequence: TGCAGTGCTAGGACAGGGGGCACAGATACGCAGTATTTT.

The chain has TRBV15 and TRBJ1-2; D is unclear. The CDR3 is 12 residues long. The germline V gene has CDR1 LNHNV and CDR2 YYDKDF (reference sequence). Trimming stripped 5 bases from V and 5 bases from J, with 9 bases between. The CDR3 coding sequence is TGTGCCACCAGCTCATCGGGGTATGGCTACACCTTC. Its protein is CATSSSGYGYTF.

The chain has TRBV19 and TRBJ2-7; the D is unclear. This CDR3 contains 13 residues. CDR1 and CDR2 (germline): LNHDA, SQIVND (reference sequence). Trimming shortened V by 3 bases and J by 6 bases, and 12 bases separated the two germline ends. The CDR3 is CASSIGQALEQYF. The CDR3 coding sequence is TGTGCCAGTAGTATCGGGCAGGCCCTCGAGCAGTACTTC.

This clonotype was detected only once. This chain uses TRBV5-5 with TRBJ2-3; D call uncertain. The CDR3 is made up of 14 amino acids. Germline loops: CDR1 SGHKS, CDR2 YYEKEE (reference sequence). The germline V and J ends were trimmed by 0 bases and 9 bases, with 14 bases remaining between them. Here the CDR3 reads CASSLAEGVGTQYF. In DNA, the CDR3 is TGTGCCAGCAGCTTGGCCGAAGGAGTTGGCACGCAGTATTTT.

The chain employs TRBV19 and TRBJ1-1; D remains ambiguous. Trimming stripped 5 bases from V and 4 bases from J, with 8 bases between. The V gene's germline CDR1 is LNHDA and CDR2 SQIVND (reference sequence). This CDR3 is built from 12 residues. The CDR3 reads CASSWASTEAFF. DNA for the CDR3: TGTGCCAGTAGTTGGGCGTCCACTGAAGCTTTCTTT. The whole variable domain, remainder taken from reference TRBV19 and TRBJ1-1, is DGGITQSPKYLFRKEGQNVTLSCEQNLNHDAMYWYRQDPGQGLRLIYYSQIVNDFQKGDIAEGYSVSREKKESFPLTVTSAQKNPTAFYLCASSWASTEAFFGQGTRLTVV.

The rearrangement uses TRBV11-2 and TRBJ2-2, with 9 bases matching TRBD2. CDR1 SGHAT and CDR2 FQNNGV come from the germline V gene. V lost 9 bases and J lost 0; bases outside the gene matches: 17. The CDR3 has 19 amino acids. This CDR3 is CASQTVGVGGGANTGELFF. CDR3 DNA: TGTGCCAGTCAAACTGTGGGGGTCGGCGGGGGGGCGAACACCGGGGAGCTGTTTTTT.

This chain links TRBV19 with TRBJ2-6; D perhaps matches TRBD1 (6 bases). The CDR3 covers 15 residues. Trimming took off 5 bases at V and 2 bases at J, with 10 bases between the two ends. CDR1 is LNHDA and CDR2 is SQIVND in the germline V gene (reference sequence). The DNA of the CDR3 is TGTGCCAGTAGTTCCAGGGGACCTGGGGCCAACGTCCTGACTTTC. It is translated as CASSSRGPGANVLTF.

The chain recombines TRBV19 with TRBJ2-1, with unresolved D. Trimming removed 4 bases from V and 8 bases from J, with 12 bases in between. The CDR3 length is 13 residues. CDR1 is LNHDA and CDR2 is SQIVND in the germline V gene (reference sequence). For the CDR3, the DNA is TGTGCCAGTAGTACCAGCCTTTGGGATGAGCAGTTCTTC. As protein: CASSTSLWDEQFF.

The chain's CDR3 is CAISETEANEKLFF. Here the CDR3 DNA reads TGTGCCATCAGTGAGACTGAGGCGAATGAAAAACTGTTTTTT. The chain is built from TRBV7-2 and TRBJ1-4; D is undetermined. In germline, CDR1 is SGHTA, CDR2 FQGNSA. The CDR3 contains 14 residues. V was pared by 10 bases and J by 5 bases, with 17 bases between.